These 5 T cell receptor beta chains share one sample of origin, sequenced in a study of regulatory T cells in long-lasting Graves disease. The time point denotes: persistent/refractory GD, antithyroid drugs over 5 years with positive TRAb. Preparation of the TCR library used RNA extracted from PBMCs. To make TCR beta libraries, researchers used iRepertoire HTBI primers and Arm-PCR of CDR3 regions. TCRdb reprocessed the multiplex PCR reads with MiXCR, giving one entry per CDR3 protein. This sample carries 350,000 to 500,000 distinct CDR3 sequences, roughly 21% of them seen once, and the ten largest clones take more than 13%. The sequences come from peripheral blood mononuclear cells (PBMCs), collected when the disease was refractory, from a patient treated with antithyroid drugs. These receptor sequences come from a female donor with Graves disease.

This clonotype has a count of ten or more. The chain links TRBV6-5 to TRBJ2-7, with D possibly matching TRBD1 (6 bases). The V and J ends lost 2 bases and 4 bases respectively, with 12 bases between them. The germline CDR1 and CDR2 sequences are MNHEY and SVGAGI. The CDR3 covers 14 residues. The CDR3 sequence is CASSYAGARYEQYF. CDR3 coding DNA: TGTGCCAGCAGTTACGCAGGGGCGCGATACGAGCAGTACTTC.

V and J are TRBV28 and TRBJ2-7; D is ambiguous. V was pared by 8 bases and J by 6 bases, with 26 bases between. This CDR3 contains 16 residues. Per germline, CDR1 MDHEN and CDR2 SYDVKM. The CDR3 loop is CASRTPHRGKLGEQYF. CDR3 coding DNA: TGTGCCAGCCGGACCCCCCATCGAGGCAAATTAGGCGAGCAGTACTTC.

Ten or more counts support this clonotype. The CDR3 nucleotides read TGTGCCAGCAGCGTAGTCAAGGGACTAGCTGGCCCCGGGGAGCTGTTTTTT. This codes for CASSVVKGLAGPGELFF. The genes are TRBV9 and TRBJ2-2; 9 bases align to TRBD2. Trimming took 0 bases from V and 6 from J; bases not matched to a gene: 9. Germline assignment: CDR1 SGDLS and CDR2 YYNGEE. The CDR3 extends over 17 amino acids.

V usage is TRBV11-3 and J usage is TRBJ2-1; D possibly corresponds to TRBD2 (6 bases). CDR1 is SGHNT, CDR2 YENEEA, per germline. Trimming stripped 4 bases from V and 12 bases from J, with 10 bases between. This CDR3 is built from 11 residues. This CDR3 reads CASSSGGTQFF. In DNA form, the CDR3 reads TGTGCCAGCAGCTCCGGGGGAACGCAGTTCTTC.

The table lists this clonotype with many counts. The rearrangement links TRBV28 to TRBJ2-5; the D gene is possibly TRBD1 (5 bases). The length of the CDR3 is 12 residues. V gave up 5 bases and J gave up 3 bases, with 7 bases separating them. Germline V CDR1 and CDR2: MDHEN, SYDVKM. The CDR3, as DNA: TGTGCCAGCAGTATAGGGGAAGAGACCCAGTACTTC. It translates to CASSIGEETQYF.